This record covers a single TCR beta chain. These data belong to a study of STAT5B mutations in CD4+ large granular lymphocyte leukemia. This was a survey-level run. Using immunoSEQ multiplex PCR, the repertoire was profiled, and TCRdb retains in-frame clones only, with some absent. The data contain roughly 48,000 clones, roughly two thirds of them singletons. The CDR3 totals 17 residues. V lost 2 bases to trimming and J lost 4 bases, with 23 bases between them. The V gene's germline CDR1 is GTSNPN and CDR2 SVGIG (reference sequence). Material: CD4+ T cells from blood buffy coats. The TCR was taken from a human donor in good health. The chain couples TRBV30 to TRBJ1-2, with D possibly matching TRBD1 (5 bases). CDR3 sequence (DNA): TGTGCCTGGAGTCGGGGCTTTTCCCGCTCTCCCCTCTATGGCTACACCTTC. Amino acids: CAWSRGFSRSPLYGYTF.